This T cell receptor (beta chain) was sequenced during a study of shared clonotypes between healthy human individuals (dated by TCRdb to 2018 to 2020). Context from the whole study: A few men and a couple of women, aged 18 to 49 years, made up the cohort. For each donor, CD4 naive and CD4 memory were each given three plates, CD8 naive was given two plates, and CD8 memory was given one plate. Per donor, leukapheresis produced somewhere between about 0.85 and 8.9 billion PBMCs. Different laboratories and diverse techniques were used to prepare libraries and sequence TCR repertoires, to increase sequencing depth and limit assay-specific biases. To estimate repertoire size and how much clonotype sharing occurs between individuals, the study deeply sequenced the blood TCR repertoires of several healthy adults.

Overall study results and their limits: Pairwise subsampling indicated that sequencing depth was expected to affect the degree of clonotype sharing among donors. The small number of donors limited the genetic and exposure-history diversity represented. Clonotypes shared by all four sorted-subset donors showed higher generation probabilities than non-shared clonotypes. Incomplete sequencing was indicated by rarefaction of sorted-subset datasets, despite the large sequencing depth. Only blood was sampled, and tissue TCR repertoires likely differ from those in blood. When several donors were compared, the shared fraction of clonotypes was about 5% for naive CD4, approximately 3.3% for naive CD8, roughly 2.5% for memory CD4, and less than 0.45% for memory CD8. Naive subsets generally had larger estimated clonotype richness than memory subsets did.

The CDR3 runs 13 amino acids, cysteine and phenylalanine included. Just the 39-base CDR3 DNA is kept, in frame starting at base 1. V sheds 7 bases and J sheds 3 bases, leaving 10 bases between their ends. As encoded in the germline V gene, CDR1 is MDHEN while CDR2 is SYDVKM. Using the deep immunoSEQ assay, TCR CDR3 regions were amplified from genomic DNA by multiplex PCR. For each cell subset, the extracted genomic DNA was distributed evenly across all wells of several immunoSEQ 96-well plates, and each plate served as one replicate. For sorted subsets, each replicate PCR was loaded with about 0.2 ug genomic DNA, equivalent to 32,000 or so T cell genomes. Purified libraries were measured with a Qubit 3.0 fluorometer, size-checked on a Bioanalyzer 2100, and measured again with the KAPA Library Quantification kit. A separate single-read 150-cycle Illumina NextSeq 550 flow cell was used to sequence each immunoSEQ 96-well plate. The study's own analysis went as follows. Because only junctional sequences without quality scores were contained in the immunoSEQ output, filtering matching that applied to full-length reads could not be performed. Sequences were annotated with PyIR, a Python wrapper for IgBLAST v1.9, using IMGT germline references to assign V/J genes and CDR3. Reads were removed for weak V/J assignments (E-value above 1e-6), missing CDR3, stop codons, out-of-frame junctions, or ambiguous translated residues. V3J clonotypes were defined as sequences sharing the same inferred V gene, J gene, and CDR3 amino acid sequence. To compute the percentage overlap between repertoires, the number of shared unique clonotypes was divided by the size of the smaller repertoire. Three approaches were used to assess repertoire richness: RTK rarefaction, the Chao1 estimator, and Recon v2.1 estimates of unobserved clonotypes. Generation probabilities were computed with OLGA for all TCRbeta clonotypes obtained by the gDNA method from several donors. In TCRdb, the immuneACCESS table is reduced to in-frame sequences with V and J assigned. These tables do not hold every clone; where another copy was compared, an unresolved V gene accounts for under half, and the others remain unexplained. V and J calls and clone size come straight from that table; D and trimming were deduced from the DNA. This sample has about a million clones in its table, and 75% of those were observed once. The top ten constitute over 1.3% of the sample.

Donors were healthy HIV-negative adults with no recently reported acute infections or vaccinations. Every donor was a Caucasian adult living in Nashville, Tennessee, USA. CD4+ T cells were enriched through magnetic negative selection, after which naive cells were positively selected on CD45RA and the remaining negative fraction served as the memory subset. Blood was obtained by leukapheresis, after which PBMCs were separated by Ficoll-Histopaque density gradient centrifugation and cryopreserved in liquid nitrogen vapor phase. Purity and quantity of every magnetically sorted T cell population were checked by analytical flow cytometry. Genomic DNA was isolated from every sorted fraction and measured by UV absorbance on a Nanodrop 2000c. This clone appeared a single time. Its target antigen remains unknown. Per-base quality was not reported, and no clone a single base away is much larger than it.

The sequence was obtained from a young man in good health. The chain is assembled from TRBV28 and TRBJ2-1, with no confident D gene call. Specimen: memory CD4+ T cells sorted from blood. The cell subset or site label, as the study defines it: CD45RA-negative fraction. In nucleotide form, the sequence is TGTGCCAGCACCCCCCGCAACTACAATGAGCAGTTCTTC. The encoded protein is CASTPRNYNEQFF.